Below, 23 T cell receptor beta chains from the same sample are listed, as sequenced in a study of blood T cells in healthy people across ages. Combining a sample-barcoded 5' primer with a J-beta primer mix, a second PCR ran for roughly 7 to 12 cycles. TCRdb re-derived calls from the 5' RACE reads in MiXCR, one entry per CDR3 protein. The sample has around 500,000 distinct CDR3 sequences; about 45% are singletons. Sequenced input: blood. The receptors come from a man at least 80 years old in good health.

The chain is built from TRBV9 and TRBJ1-5; possibly TRBD1 for D (5 bases). V was shortened by 1 base and J by 0 bases, with 8 bases between the two germline ends. Germline CDR1 is SGDLS and CDR2 is YYNGEE. The CDR3 contains 15 residues. The CDR3 DNA sequence: TGTGCCAGCAGCGTAACAGGTTATAGCAATCAGCCCCAGCATTTT. It encodes CASSVTGYSNQPQHF.

This chain joins TRBV12-3 or TRBV12-4 and TRBJ2-1; D unresolved. This CDR3 spans 15 amino acids. V lost 6 bases and J lost 0, with 12 bases in between. CDR3 sequence reads: CASSPGNPSYNEQFF. The CDR3 region has the DNA TGTGCCAGCAGCCCCGGTAACCCCTCCTACAATGAGCAGTTCTTC.

This clonotype was observed a handful of times. The chain employs TRBV12-3 or TRBV12-4 and TRBJ2-5; 8 bases are a match to TRBD2. The V gene end was trimmed by 5 bases and the J gene end by 2 bases; junction bases not matched to a gene: 4. CDR3 length equals 14 residues. Written as DNA, the CDR3 is TGTGCCAGCAGTCCGACTAGCGTACAAGAGACCCAGTACTTC. Amino acids: CASSPTSVQETQYF.

This chain joins TRBV6-6 and TRBJ2-1; 7 bases align to TRBD2. The germline CDR1 and CDR2 sequences are MNHNY and SVGAGI (reference sequence). The J segment lost 8 bases and the V segment lost 5 bases, leaving 12 bases of the junction unmatched. The CDR3 runs 15 residues. CDR3 bases: TGTGCCAGCAGTACCGGACTAGGGGACCCACATGAGCAGTTCTTC. Protein sequence: CASSTGLGDPHEQFF.

The V and J genes are TRBV7-2 and TRBJ2-3, with 15 nucleotides matching TRBD2. V shed 3 bases, J shed 0 bases, and the junction held 7 bases outside the gene matches. Germline V gene lookup returns CDR1 SGHTA and CDR2 FQGNSA. The CDR3 is 19 amino acids. The CDR3 protein is CASSLIGTSGGRSTDTQYF. CDR3 nucleotides: TGTGCCAGCAGCTTGATTGGGACTAGCGGGGGGCGTAGCACAGATACGCAGTATTTT.

The chain has TRBV12-3 or TRBV12-4 and TRBJ2-7, with D maybe TRBD1 (6 bases). The CDR3 has 12 amino acids. V lost 5 bases to trimming and J lost 6 bases, with 11 bases between them. The CDR3 protein is CASSRDNREQYF. In nucleotides, the CDR3 is TGTGCCAGCAGTCGGGACAACCGCGAGCAGTACTTC.

The chain employs TRBV27 and TRBJ1-2; 9 nucleotides agree with TRBD1. The germline CDR1 and CDR2 sequences are MNHEY and SMNVEV (reference sequence). The junction had 18 bases not matched to a gene; V was cut back by 7 bases and J by 3 bases. The CDR3 runs 18 residues. The CDR3 DNA reads as TGTGCCAGCATTTTCAACGGGACAGGGAGGACCGAGGACTATGGCTACACCTTC. Protein product: CASIFNGTGRTEDYGYTF.

This clonotype showed up just a few times. The J gene is TRBJ2-5, the V gene TRBV29-1; unclear D gene. The CDR3 contains 10 residues. The germline V gene has CDR1 SQVTM and CDR2 ANQGSEA. The V gene lost 5 bases and the J gene lost 4 bases, with 5 bases spanning the gap. CDR3 residues: CSVSIETQYF. Here the CDR3 DNA reads TGCAGCGTTTCGATAGAGACCCAGTACTTC.

This chain uses TRBV9 with TRBJ2-5; D tentatively reads TRBD1 or TRBD2 (5 bases each). The germline CDR1 and CDR2 sequences are SGDLS and YYNGEE. CDR3 length equals 15 residues. Trimming shortened V by 1 base and J by 3 bases, and 13 bases separated the two germline ends. DNA for the CDR3: TGTGCCAGCAGCGTATCCCCCGTGGGGGAAGAGACCCAGTACTTC. Translation gives CASSVSPVGEETQYF.

The gene calls are TRBV10-3 and TRBJ2-4, with D maybe TRBD1 (6 bases). With the DNA end fitting TRBJ2-7 better, the J assignment may be wrong. CDR1 and CDR2 (germline): ENHRY, SYGVKD. This CDR3 region has 13 residues. In DNA, the CDR3 is TGTGCCATCAGTGATGGGGGCGCCTACGAGCAGTACTTC. It codes for CAISDGGAYEQYF.

The rearrangement joins TRBV20-1 to TRBJ2-3; perhaps TRBD2 as D (7 bases). This CDR3 has 15 amino acids. CDR1 is DFQATT and CDR2 is SNEGSKA in the germline V gene (reference sequence). Trimming left V 6 bases short and J 1 base short, with 17 bases between. The chain's CDR3 is CSAEGGGLGTDTQYF. The CDR3 DNA reads TGCAGTGCCGAGGGGGGGGGCCTCGGCACAGATACGCAGTATTTT.

This clonotype occurred a few times. The chain uses TRBV6-1 and TRBJ1-2, with D hard to call. In germline, CDR1 is MNHNS, CDR2 SASEGT. Trimming shortened V by 6 bases and J by 4 bases, and 9 bases separated the two germline ends. The CDR3 sequence is 12 residues long. CDR3 in DNA: TGTGCCAGCAGGGTCCTCAGCTATGGCTACACCTTC. It is translated as CASRVLSYGYTF.

The rearrangement links TRBV10-3 to TRBJ1-2, with TRBD1 as a possible D gene (5 bases). CDR3 size: 13 residues. Germline V gene lookup returns CDR1 ENHRY and CDR2 SYGVKD. Trimming removed 10 bases from V and 4 bases from J, with 16 bases in between. CDR3 coding DNA: TGTGCCACCGCCTCGGGACGGTCCTATGGCTACACCTTC. Translation gives CATASGRSYGYTF.

This chain uses TRBV20-1 with TRBJ2-3, with a possible D match to TRBD2 (5 bases). The CDR3 has 13 amino acids. The V gene's germline CDR1 is DFQATT and CDR2 SNEGSKA (reference sequence). Trimming cost V 0 bases and J 4 bases, with 8 bases left between them. CDR3 bases: TGCAGTGCTAGAGATGAGGGCCCAGATACGCAGTATTTT. Translation gives CSARDEGPDTQYF.

This chain uses TRBV24-1 with TRBJ2-7, with 7 bases aligning to TRBD1. CDR1 KGHDR and CDR2 SFDVKD come from the germline V gene. V was clipped by 4 bases and J by 2 bases; unmatched bases: 4. This CDR3 is 14 amino acids long. This CDR3 is CATSEGQVPYEQYF. The CDR3 coding sequence is TGTGCCACCAGTGAAGGACAGGTGCCCTACGAGCAGTACTTC.

This clonotype occurred many times. V usage is TRBV6-6 and J usage is TRBJ2-1; 7 bases align to TRBD2. Per germline, CDR1 MNHNY and CDR2 SVGAGI (reference sequence). The CDR3 is made up of 16 amino acids. V shed 6 bases and J 1 base; nucleotides not matched to a gene: 9. In DNA, the CDR3 is TGTGCCAGCAGATCCCGGATCGGGGGGTCCTACAATGAGCAGTTCTTC. This gives the protein CASRSRIGGSYNEQFF.

This clonotype came up many times. This sequence joins TRBV6-6 and TRBJ2-7; D is unresolved. Trimming took 7 bases from V and 3 from J, leaving 13 bases between them. The CDR3 extends over 13 amino acids. Germline values: CDR1 MNHNY, CDR2 SVGAGI (reference sequence). For the CDR3, the DNA is TGTGCCAGCACCCGACAAGTCAACTACGAGCAGTACTTC. Its protein is CASTRQVNYEQYF.

The chain employs TRBV29-1 and TRBJ2-3; possibly TRBD2 for D (6 bases). V lost 4 bases and J lost 2, with 10 bases in between. This CDR3 spans 13 amino acids. CDR1 is SQVTM and CDR2 is ANQGSEA in the germline V gene. CDR3 in amino acids: CSVGMRDTDTQYF. The DNA of the CDR3 is TGCAGCGTTGGGATGCGGGACACAGATACGCAGTATTTT.

The rearrangement uses TRBV27 and TRBJ2-7; 7 positions match TRBD1. CDR1 and CDR2 from the germline V gene are MNHEY and SMNVEV (reference sequence). Trimming at V came to 5 bases and at J to 3 bases, leaving 10 bases not matched to a gene. The CDR3 is 15 residues long. The CDR3 coding sequence is TGTGCCAGCAGTGCTAGCCTGACAGGGTTCTACGAGCAGTACTTC. It is translated as CASSASLTGFYEQYF.

The sample holds a few counts of this clonotype. The rearrangement links TRBV4-3 to TRBJ2-7; TRBD2 matches at 7 bases. Losses at the gene ends were 3 bases for V and 0 bases for J; bases not matched to a gene: 8. The length of the CDR3 is 16 residues. Germline CDR1 and CDR2: LGHNA and YSLEER. DNA for the CDR3: TGCGCCAGCAGCCAGCTAATAGCGGGTGTCTCCTACGAGCAGTACTTC. Translating it yields CASSQLIAGVSYEQYF.

The chain joins TRBV5-1 to TRBJ1-1; the match to TRBD1 covers 8 bases. Per the germline V gene, CDR1 is SGHRS and CDR2 is YFSETQ. This CDR3 comprises 17 residues. Unmatched junction bases numbered 9, after V lost 0 bases and J lost 2 bases. CDR3: CASSLGAGTGSNTEAFF. The CDR3 bases are TGCGCCAGCAGCTTGGGCGCCGGGACAGGAAGCAACACTGAAGCTTTCTTT.

J is TRBJ1-2 and V is TRBV29-1; D uncertain. Trimming shortened V by 4 bases and J by 5 bases, and 11 bases separated the two germline ends. The germline V gene has CDR1 SQVTM and CDR2 ANQGSEA. The CDR3 consists of 12 residues. For the CDR3, the DNA is TGCAGCGTTGTTGCAGGCGATTATGGCTACACCTTC. It specifies CSVVAGDYGYTF.

The count of this clonotype is one. This chain joins TRBV25-1 and TRBJ1-4; 7 positions match TRBD1. The CDR3 spans 15 residues. Trimming at V came to 4 bases and at J to 8 bases, leaving 10 bases not matched to a gene. Germline V CDR1 and CDR2: MGHDK, SYGVNS. In DNA, the CDR3 is TGTGCCAGCAGTGGAATTAACAGGGGTCGCGAAAAACTGTTTTTT. It translates to CASSGINRGREKLFF.